This T cell receptor (beta chain) was profiled in a study of response to subunit inactivated influenza vaccine. From the RT-PCR reads, TCRdb called clonotypes with MiXCR, one entry per CDR3 protein. This sample carries 170,000 or so distinct CDR3 sequences, about 10% of them seen once, and the ten largest clones take roughly 40%. Study-level results: Authors suggested each seasonal influenza vaccination recruits few new T cells.

This clonotype showed up many times. What it recognizes is unknown. V shed 1 base and J shed 0 bases, with 7 bases lying between them. CDR3 length equals 14 residues. CDR1 and CDR2 (germline): SGHDT, YYEEEE. This receptor was obtained from a man between 50 and 69 years old who received an inactivated influenza vaccine. Sequenced material: CD8+ T cells sorted from PBMCs, taken 23 to 25 months after vaccination. This chain uses TRBV5-6 with TRBJ1-1; D remains unclear. CDR3 region: CASSLLGLNTEAFF. The CDR3 coding sequence is TGTGCCAGCAGCTTGCTGGGGTTGAACACTGAAGCTTTCTTT.